This is a list of T cell receptor beta chains from one sample in a study of CD8+ T cells in alopecia areata. Assay used: immunoSEQ multiplex PCR; TCRdb lists only in-frame clones, some missing. Of more than 100,000 clones in the sample, around three fifths were seen once. Sequencing used CD4+ T cells sorted from blood, obtained at week 0. These receptor sequences come from a human donor with alopecia areata. Both conserved end residues are part of each CDR3. A D gene is named only where the DNA matches it firmly. A clone size is listed for some rows: how often the clone was seen (once, few, many), or a class if it is expanded.

v_call	j_call	clone_size	cdr3_length	d_call	cdr3_nt	cdr3_aa
TRBV5-1	TRBJ2-5	NA	14	NA	TGCGCCAGCAGCTCCTCTCAGGGTGGAGAGACCCAGTACTTC	CASSSSQGGETQYF
TRBV30	TRBJ2-5	NA	13	NA	TGTGCCTGCCTCCCGGACGGTCAAGAGACCCAGTACTTC	CACLPDGQETQYF
TRBV7-2	TRBJ2-7	NA	15	NA	TGTGCCAGCAGCTTAGGTCTAGGGGTTAGATACGAGCAGTACTTC	CASSLGLGVRYEQYF
TRBV9	TRBJ1-1	NA	16	TRBD1	TGTGCCAGCAGCGTAGGAGACAGGGTTATGAACACTGAAGCTTTCTTT	CASSVGDRVMNTEAFF
TRBV5-5	TRBJ2-5	NA	13	NA	TGTGCCAGCAGCACCGGGACATACGAGGCCCAGTACTTC	CASSTGTYEAQYF
TRBV18	TRBJ2-7	NA	16	TRBD2	TGTGCCAGCTCACCGCAACTAGCGGGGAGCTCCTACGAGCAGTACTTC	CASSPQLAGSSYEQYF
TRBV7-2	TRBJ1-1	few	14	NA	TGTGCCAGCAGCTTTTACACAGCGAACACTGAAGCTTTCTTT	CASSFYTANTEAFF
TRBV19	TRBJ1-2	NA	14	TRBD1	TGTGCCAGTAGTGAAGGGACAGGGAACTATGGCTACACCTTC	CASSEGTGNYGYTF
TRBV5-1	TRBJ2-7	NA	14	NA	TGCGCCAGCAGACATACCCGGGACCTCTACGAGCAGTACTTC	CASRHTRDLYEQYF
TRBV14	TRBJ2-1	once	16	NA	TGTGCCAGCAGATTGACCGCGGTCTTCCCCTACAATGAGCAGTTCTTC	CASRLTAVFPYNEQFF
TRBV11-2	TRBJ2-5	NA	15	TRBD2	TGTGCCAGCAGCCAATGGACTAGCGGGAGTAGGACCCAGTACTTC	CASSQWTSGSRTQYF
TRBV4-3	TRBJ1-1	NA	17	NA	TGCGCCAGCAGCCAAGATCTCGGGGAAGAAGTGAACACTGAAGCTTTCTTT	CASSQDLGEEVNTEAFF
TRBV7-8	TRBJ1-5	NA	16	TRBD1	TGTGCCAGCACTGAAGGGGGGGGACAGCAGTTTTGGCCCCAGCATTTT	CASTEGGGQQFWPQHF
TRBV7-2	TRBJ1-5	NA	13	NA	TGTGCCAGCAGCCTCATGAGCAATCAGCCCCAGCATTTT	CASSLMSNQPQHF
TRBV19	TRBJ1-5	NA	17	TRBD1	TGTGCCAGTAGTACCACCGGGACAGGGGGTAGCAATCAGCCCCAGCATTTT	CASSTTGTGGSNQPQHF
TRBV10-3	TRBJ2-1	NA	14	NA	TGTGCCATCAGTCCCGGTAGCGTCTACAATGAGCAGTTCTTC	CAISPGSVYNEQFF
TRBV13	TRBJ2-5	NA	14	TRBD1	TGTGCCAGCAGCCCCCGACAGGGTCGAGAGACCCAGTACTTC	CASSPRQGRETQYF
TRBV7-2	TRBJ2-7	NA	13	NA	TGTGCCAGCAGCTTAGGAGTCAGCTACGAGCAGTACTTC	CASSLGVSYEQYF
TRBV19	TRBJ1-5	NA	13	NA	TGTGCCAGTAGTGGGGGGATAAATCAGCCCCAGCATTTT	CASSGGINQPQHF
TRBV19	TRBJ2-2	NA	12	NA	TGTGCCAGTAGTATGTTTACCGGGGAGCTGTTTTTT	CASSMFTGELFF
TRBV5-1	TRBJ1-3	medium-sized	18	NA	TGCGCCAGCAGCTTGAAGCCAGGAGGGCAGGACTCTGGAAACACCATATATTTT	CASSLKPGGQDSGNTIYF
TRBV10-3	TRBJ2-5	once	13	NA	TGTGCCATCAGTGAACCAGCGCAAGAGACCCAGTACTTC	CAISEPAQETQYF
TRBV7-6	TRBJ2-7	few	15	NA	TGTGCCAGCAGCTTAGACGGACGGACCTCTGGTGAGCAGTACTTC	CASSLDGRTSGEQYF
TRBV15	TRBJ2-1	NA	18	TRBD2	TGTGCCACCAGCGGTTCGGGACTAGCGTTCAGCTCCTACAATGAGCAGTTCTTC	CATSGSGLAFSSYNEQFF
TRBV7-3	TRBJ2-3	NA	13	NA	TGTGCCAGCAGCCCTGTAGCTACAGATACGCAGTATTTT	CASSPVATDTQYF
TRBV14	TRBJ2-7	NA	14	TRBD2	TGTGCCAGCAGCCAAGGGGAGGGACGCTACGAGCAGTACTTC	CASSQGEGRYEQYF
TRBV11-3	TRBJ1-1	NA	18	NA	TGTGCCAGCAGCTTACACCATGGTAGGGCCAACTGGGGCACTGAAGCTTTCTTT	CASSLHHGRANWGTEAFF
TRBV9	TRBJ2-3	NA	12	NA	TGTGCCAGCAGCCCTCTCGGAGATACGCAGTATTTT	CASSPLGDTQYF
TRBV5-1	TRBJ2-7	few	15	NA	TGCGCCAGCAGCTTGCGGCAGGGAAGAGCCTACGAGCAGTACTTC	CASSLRQGRAYEQYF
TRBV15	TRBJ2-3	NA	13	NA	TGTGCCACCAGCAGAGATGTGACAGATACGCAGTATTTT	CATSRDVTDTQYF
TRBV30	TRBJ2-1	few	15	NA	TGTGCCTGGAGTGTAGCAGCGGGTTGGCAGGATGAGCAGTTCTTC	CAWSVAAGWQDEQFF
TRBV6-6	TRBJ2-7	few	13	NA	TGTGCCAGCACGGGCCGGGGTACCCACGAGCAGTACTTC	CASTGRGTHEQYF
TRBV15	TRBJ2-3	NA	14	NA	TGTGCCACCAGCAGGATAAGCGGCACAGATACGCAGTATTTT	CATSRISGTDTQYF
TRBV30	TRBJ2-7	NA	11	TRBD2	TGTGCCTGGAGCGGACTAGACGAGCAGTACTTC	CAWSGLDEQYF
TRBV18	TRBJ1-1	NA	13	NA	TGTGCCAGCTCGTCCAAGGGGGAGACTGAAGCTTTCTTT	CASSSKGETEAFF
TRBV11-1	TRBJ1-1	NA	15	NA	TGTGCCAGCAGCTTAGTTCCGGGGTACAGCACTGAAGCTTTCTTT	CASSLVPGYSTEAFF
TRBV9	TRBJ2-2	few	17	TRBD2	TGTGCCAGCAGCGTAGCAGCGGGGGTTAGGTCCACCGGGGAGCTGTTTTTT	CASSVAAGVRSTGELFF
TRBV28	TRBJ2-7	NA	14	NA	TGTGCCAGCACATACTCAAGGATAGCCTACGAGCAGTACTTC	CASTYSRIAYEQYF
TRBV5-6	TRBJ2-1	few	13	NA	TGTGCCAGCATCCGCAGGGGAAGGGCTGAGCAGTTCTTC	CASIRRGRAEQFF
TRBV4-3	TRBJ1-2	NA	14	TRBD1	TGCGCCAGCAGCCAGGGGACAGGGGACTATGGCTACACCTTC	CASSQGTGDYGYTF